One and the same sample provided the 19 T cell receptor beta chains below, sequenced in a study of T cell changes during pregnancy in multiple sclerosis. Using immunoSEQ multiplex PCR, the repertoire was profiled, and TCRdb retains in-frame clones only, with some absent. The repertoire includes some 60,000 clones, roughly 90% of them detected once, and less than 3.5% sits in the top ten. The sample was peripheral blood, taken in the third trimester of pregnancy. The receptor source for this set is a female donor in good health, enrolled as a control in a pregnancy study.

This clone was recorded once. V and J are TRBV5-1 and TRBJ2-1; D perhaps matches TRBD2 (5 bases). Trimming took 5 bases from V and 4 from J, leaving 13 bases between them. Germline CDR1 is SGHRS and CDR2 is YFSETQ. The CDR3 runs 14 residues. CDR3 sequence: CASRFGVGYNEQFF. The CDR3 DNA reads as TGCGCCAGCAGGTTCGGGGTTGGTTACAATGAGCAGTTCTTC.

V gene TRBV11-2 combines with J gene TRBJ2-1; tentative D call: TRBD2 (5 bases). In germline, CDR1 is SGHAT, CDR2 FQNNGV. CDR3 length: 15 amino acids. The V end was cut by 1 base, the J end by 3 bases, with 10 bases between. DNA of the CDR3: TGTGCCAGCAGCTTAGGTAGCGCGGGCTACAATGAGCAGTTCTTC. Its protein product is CASSLGSAGYNEQFF.

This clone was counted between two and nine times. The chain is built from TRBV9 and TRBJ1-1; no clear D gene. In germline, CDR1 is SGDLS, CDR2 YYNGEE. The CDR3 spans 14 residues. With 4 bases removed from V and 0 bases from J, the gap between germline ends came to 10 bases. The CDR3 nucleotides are TGTGCCAGCAGCCAGGCCCCCATGAACACTGAAGCTTTCTTT. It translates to CASSQAPMNTEAFF.

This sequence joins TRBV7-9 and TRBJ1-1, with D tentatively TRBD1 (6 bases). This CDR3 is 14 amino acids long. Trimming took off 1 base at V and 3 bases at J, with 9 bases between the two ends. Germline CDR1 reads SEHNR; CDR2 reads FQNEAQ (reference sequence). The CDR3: CASSLGGGDTEAFF. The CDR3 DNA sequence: TGTGCCAGCAGCTTAGGAGGGGGGGACACTGAAGCTTTCTTT. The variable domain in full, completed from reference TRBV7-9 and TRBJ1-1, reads DTGVSQNPRHKITKRGQNVTFRCDPISEHNRLYWYRQTLGQGPEFLTYFQNEAQLEKSRLLSDRFSAERPKGSFSTLEIQRTEQGDSAMYLCASSLGGGDTEAFFGQGTRLTVV.

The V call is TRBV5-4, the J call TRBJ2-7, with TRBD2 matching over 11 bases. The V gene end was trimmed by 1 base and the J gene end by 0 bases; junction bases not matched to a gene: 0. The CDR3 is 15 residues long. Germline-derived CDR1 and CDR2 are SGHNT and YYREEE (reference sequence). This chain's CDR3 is CASSLTSGSSYEQYF. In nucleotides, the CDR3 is TGTGCCAGCAGCTTGACTAGCGGGAGCTCCTACGAGCAGTACTTC.

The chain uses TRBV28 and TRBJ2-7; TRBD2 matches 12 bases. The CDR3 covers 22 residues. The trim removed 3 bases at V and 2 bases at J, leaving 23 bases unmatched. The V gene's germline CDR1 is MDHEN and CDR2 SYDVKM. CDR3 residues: CASSLTRDREGWTSGNPYEQYF. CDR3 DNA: TGTGCCAGCAGTTTGACCCGGGACCGAGAAGGTTGGACTAGCGGGAATCCCTACGAGCAGTACTTC.

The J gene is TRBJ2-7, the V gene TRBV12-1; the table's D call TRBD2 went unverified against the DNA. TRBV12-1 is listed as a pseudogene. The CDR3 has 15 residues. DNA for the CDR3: TGTGCCAGCAGCTGGGGGGGACCTCTTCCCTACGAGCAGTACTTC. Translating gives CASSWGGPLPYEQYF.

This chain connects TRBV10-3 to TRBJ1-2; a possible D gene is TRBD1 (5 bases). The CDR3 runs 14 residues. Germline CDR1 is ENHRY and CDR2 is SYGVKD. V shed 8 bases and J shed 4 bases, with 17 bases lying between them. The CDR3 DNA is TGTGCCATCCCAGGGAGGTCTGTAGCCTATGGCTACACCTTC. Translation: CAIPGRSVAYGYTF.

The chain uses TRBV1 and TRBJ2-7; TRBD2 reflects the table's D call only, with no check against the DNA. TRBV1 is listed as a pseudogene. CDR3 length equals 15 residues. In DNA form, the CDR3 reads TGCACCAGCAGCCAAATGGTGGTAGCGGGATACGAGCAGTACTTC. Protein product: CTSSQMVVAGYEQYF.

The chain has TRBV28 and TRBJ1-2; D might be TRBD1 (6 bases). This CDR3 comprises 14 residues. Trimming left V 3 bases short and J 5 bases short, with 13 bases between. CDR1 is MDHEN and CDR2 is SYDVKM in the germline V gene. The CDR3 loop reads CASSFRTRGYGYTF. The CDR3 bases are TGTGCCAGCAGTTTCCGGACTAGGGGGTATGGCTACACCTTC.

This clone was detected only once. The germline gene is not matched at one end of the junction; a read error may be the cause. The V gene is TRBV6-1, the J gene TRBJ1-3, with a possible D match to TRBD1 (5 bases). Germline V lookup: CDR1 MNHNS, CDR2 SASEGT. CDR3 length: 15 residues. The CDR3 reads CVSSEGRASGNTIYF. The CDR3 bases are TGTGTCAGCAGTGAGGGCAGGGCTAGTGGAAACACCATATATTTT.

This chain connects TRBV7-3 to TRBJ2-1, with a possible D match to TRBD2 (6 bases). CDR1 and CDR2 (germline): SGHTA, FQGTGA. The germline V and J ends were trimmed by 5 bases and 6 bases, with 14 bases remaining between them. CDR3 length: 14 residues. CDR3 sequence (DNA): TGTGCCAGCAGCCTTAGCGGTCCGGCCAATGAGCAGTTCTTC. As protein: CASSLSGPANEQFF.

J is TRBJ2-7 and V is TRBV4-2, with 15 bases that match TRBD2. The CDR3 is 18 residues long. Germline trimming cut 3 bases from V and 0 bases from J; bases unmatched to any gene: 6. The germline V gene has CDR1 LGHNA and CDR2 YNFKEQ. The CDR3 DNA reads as TGTGCCAGCAGCCATCCCCCGGGACTAGCGGGGGGCTCCTACGAGCAGTACTTC. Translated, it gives CASSHPPGLAGGSYEQYF.

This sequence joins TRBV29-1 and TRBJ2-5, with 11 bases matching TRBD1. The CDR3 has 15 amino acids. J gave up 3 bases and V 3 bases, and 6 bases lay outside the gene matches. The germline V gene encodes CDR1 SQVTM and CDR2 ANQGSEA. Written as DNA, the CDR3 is TGCAGCGTTGACCCCGGGACAGGGGGGAAAGAGACCCAGTACTTC. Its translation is CSVDPGTGGKETQYF.

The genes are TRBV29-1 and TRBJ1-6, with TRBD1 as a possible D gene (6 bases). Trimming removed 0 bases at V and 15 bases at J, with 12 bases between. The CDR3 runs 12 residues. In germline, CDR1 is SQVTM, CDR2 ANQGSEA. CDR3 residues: CSVEEQGNVLHF. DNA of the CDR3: TGCAGCGTTGAAGAGCAGGGGAATGTCCTCCACTTT.

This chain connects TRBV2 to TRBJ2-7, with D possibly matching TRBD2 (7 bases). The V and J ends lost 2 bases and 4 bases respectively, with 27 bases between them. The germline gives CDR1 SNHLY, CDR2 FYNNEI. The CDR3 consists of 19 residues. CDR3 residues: CASSEIGRGADRQAYEQYF. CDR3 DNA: TGTGCCAGCAGTGAAATTGGACGGGGGGCCGACCGGCAAGCTTACGAGCAGTACTTC.

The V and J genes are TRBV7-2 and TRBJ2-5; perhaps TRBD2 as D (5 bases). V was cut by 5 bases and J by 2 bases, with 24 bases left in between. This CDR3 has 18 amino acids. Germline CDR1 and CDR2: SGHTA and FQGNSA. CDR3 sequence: CASSTSLSRLGVQETQYF. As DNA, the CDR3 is TGTGCCAGCAGCACCTCCCTCTCGCGCCTCGGGGTTCAAGAGACCCAGTACTTC.

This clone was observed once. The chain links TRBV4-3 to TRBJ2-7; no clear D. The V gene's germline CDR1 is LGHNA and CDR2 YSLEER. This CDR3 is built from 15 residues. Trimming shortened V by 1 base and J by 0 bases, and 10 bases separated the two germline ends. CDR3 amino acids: CASSQAQLSSYEQYF. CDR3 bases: TGCGCCAGCAGCCAAGCACAGTTGTCCTCCTACGAGCAGTACTTC.

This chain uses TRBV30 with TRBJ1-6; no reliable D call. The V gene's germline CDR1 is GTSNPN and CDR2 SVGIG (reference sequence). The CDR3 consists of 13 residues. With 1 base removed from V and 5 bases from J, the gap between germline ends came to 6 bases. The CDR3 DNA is TGTGCCTGGAGTGGGCAGAATAATTCACCCCTCCACTTT. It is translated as CAWSGQNNSPLHF.